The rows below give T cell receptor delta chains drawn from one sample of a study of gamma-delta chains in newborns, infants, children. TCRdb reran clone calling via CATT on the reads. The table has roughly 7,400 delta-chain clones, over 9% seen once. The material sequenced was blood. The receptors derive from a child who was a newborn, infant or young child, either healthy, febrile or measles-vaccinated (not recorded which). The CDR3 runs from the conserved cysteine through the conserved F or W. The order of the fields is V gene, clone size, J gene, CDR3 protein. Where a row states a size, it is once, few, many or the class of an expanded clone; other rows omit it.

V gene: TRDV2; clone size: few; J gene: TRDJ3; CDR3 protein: CACDTVTGDPSWDTRQMFF
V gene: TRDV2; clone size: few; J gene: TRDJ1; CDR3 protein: CACDPWAGGYKPYTDKLIF
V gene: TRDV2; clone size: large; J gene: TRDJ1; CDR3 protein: CACDTLFTGGSPSYTDKLIF
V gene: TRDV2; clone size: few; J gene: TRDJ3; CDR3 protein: CACDRLAEGDSIHPWDTRQMFF
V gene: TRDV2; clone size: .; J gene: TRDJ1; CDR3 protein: CACDTLLGDSCTDKLIF
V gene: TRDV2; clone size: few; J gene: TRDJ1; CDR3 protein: CACDTLLGDTTPWVSDKLIF
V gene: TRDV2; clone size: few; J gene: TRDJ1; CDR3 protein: CACDTVVAFDPILGAKRYTDKLIF
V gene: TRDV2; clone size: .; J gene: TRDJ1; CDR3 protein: CACDPIRSLTHTGGYEIADKLIF
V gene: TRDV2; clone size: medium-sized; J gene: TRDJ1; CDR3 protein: CACDTVGDRADKLIF
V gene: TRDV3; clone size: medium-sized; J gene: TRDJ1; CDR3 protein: CAFNLPGGYRYTDKLIF
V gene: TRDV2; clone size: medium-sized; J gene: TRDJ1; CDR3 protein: CACDELGTRNKLIF
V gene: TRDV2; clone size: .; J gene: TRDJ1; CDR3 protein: CACDTGFPGGYADKLIF
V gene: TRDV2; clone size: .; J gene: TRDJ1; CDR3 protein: CACDALKRWIPYADKLIF
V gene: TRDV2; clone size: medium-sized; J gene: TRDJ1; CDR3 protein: CACDVLLGAYQSTDKLIF
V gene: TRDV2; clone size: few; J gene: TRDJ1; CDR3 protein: CACDPVGGTALWTDKLIF
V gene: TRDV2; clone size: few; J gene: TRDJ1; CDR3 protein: CACDILGDTAPDKLIF
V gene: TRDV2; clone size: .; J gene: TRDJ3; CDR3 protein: CACDTLGPSSWDTRQMFF
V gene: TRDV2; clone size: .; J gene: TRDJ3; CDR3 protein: CACDTATGGYVSSWDTRQMFF
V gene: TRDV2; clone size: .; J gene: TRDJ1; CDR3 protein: CACDFLKNTDKLIF
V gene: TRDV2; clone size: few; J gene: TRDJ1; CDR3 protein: CACDPVLRGTDKLIF
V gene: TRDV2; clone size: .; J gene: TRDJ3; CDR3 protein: CACDTVGAFSWDTRQMFF
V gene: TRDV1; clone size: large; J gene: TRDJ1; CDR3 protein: CALGEPPSYWGLTDKLIF
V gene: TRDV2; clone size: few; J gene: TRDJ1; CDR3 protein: CACDTLGGKAGGDPTDKLIF
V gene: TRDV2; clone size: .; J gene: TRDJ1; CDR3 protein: CACDAWGNDKLIF
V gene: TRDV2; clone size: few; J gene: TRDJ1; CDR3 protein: CACDRLLLGDTGDKLIF
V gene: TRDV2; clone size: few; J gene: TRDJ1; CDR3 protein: CACDTGTLLGGYTDKLIF
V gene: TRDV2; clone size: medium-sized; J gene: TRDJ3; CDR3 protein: CACDSLGDRPHVSWDTRQMFF
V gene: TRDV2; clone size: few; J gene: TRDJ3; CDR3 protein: CACDTGGYASWDTRQMFF
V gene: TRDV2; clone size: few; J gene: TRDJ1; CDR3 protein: CACDTGFTGASWNKLIF
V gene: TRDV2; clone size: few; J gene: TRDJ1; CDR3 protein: CACDTIYHLGDTGSTDKLIF
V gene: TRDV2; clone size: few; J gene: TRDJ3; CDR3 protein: CACDTVLGVLSSWDTRQMFF
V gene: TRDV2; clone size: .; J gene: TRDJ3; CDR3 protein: CACDFTDSSWDTRQMFF
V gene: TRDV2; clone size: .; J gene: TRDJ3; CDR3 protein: CACDTMIRGDTRQTFF
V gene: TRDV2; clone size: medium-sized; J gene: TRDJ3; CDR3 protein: CACDKLGDTRDTRQMFF
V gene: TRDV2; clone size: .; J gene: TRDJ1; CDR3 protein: CACDILGDRYTDKLIF
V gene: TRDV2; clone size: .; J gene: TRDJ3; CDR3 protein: CACDPILGDTQSWDTRQMFF
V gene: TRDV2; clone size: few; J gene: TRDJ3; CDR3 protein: CACDTMIRGDTRQMFF
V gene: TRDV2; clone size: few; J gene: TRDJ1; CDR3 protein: CACDTLGPNTDKLIF
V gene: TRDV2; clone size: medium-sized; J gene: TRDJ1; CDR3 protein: CACDTLVAGDTDKLIF
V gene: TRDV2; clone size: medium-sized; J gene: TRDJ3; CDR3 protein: CACDTLGVSSWDTRQMFF
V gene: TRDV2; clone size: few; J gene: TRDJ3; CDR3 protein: CACDTVGALARDTRQMFF
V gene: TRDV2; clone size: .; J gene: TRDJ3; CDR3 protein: CACDTVEDTSSWYTRQMFF
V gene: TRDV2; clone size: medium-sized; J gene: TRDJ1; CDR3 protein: CACDTVAGDTGPDKLIF
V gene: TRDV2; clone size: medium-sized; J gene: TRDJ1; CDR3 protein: CACDTVGLYTDKLIF
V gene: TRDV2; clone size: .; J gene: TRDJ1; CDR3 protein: CACDTVEKGDTRDKLIF
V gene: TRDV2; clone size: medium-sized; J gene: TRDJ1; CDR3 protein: CACDTVTDSNRLIF
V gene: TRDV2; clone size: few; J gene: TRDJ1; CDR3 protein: CACDILGAMYIDKLIF
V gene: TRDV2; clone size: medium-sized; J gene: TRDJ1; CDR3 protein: CACDDLRITGSWIDSDKLIF
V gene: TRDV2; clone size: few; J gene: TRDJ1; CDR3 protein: CARDPLQIHRVLGDTPRDKLIF
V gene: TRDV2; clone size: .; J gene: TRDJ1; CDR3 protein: CACGTLGDTDKLIF
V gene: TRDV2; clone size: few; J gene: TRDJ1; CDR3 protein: CACDTVFGGPPLNTDKLIF
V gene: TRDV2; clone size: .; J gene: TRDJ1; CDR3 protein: CACGTMGGTLGKLIF
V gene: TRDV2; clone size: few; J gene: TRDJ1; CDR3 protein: CACDTVVEPGDKLIF
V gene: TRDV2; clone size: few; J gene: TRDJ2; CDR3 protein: CACDTVAGDTRLTAQLFF
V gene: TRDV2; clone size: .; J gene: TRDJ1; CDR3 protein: CAWEDWGILNTDKLIF